A selection of T cell receptor beta chains follows, all from one sample in a study of cytomegalovirus exposure and HLA in healthy donors. Generated by immunoSEQ multiplex PCR, the TCRdb table keeps only in-frame clones and is missing some. Here the sample spans about 140,000 clones, 70% to 85% being singletons. Source material: PBMCs. These receptors all stem from a woman aged 60 to 75 in good health and CMV-seropositive. CDR3s leave out the opening cysteine and the closing phenylalanine or tryptophan. D genes are given only for firm matches.

CDR3aa: ASSLGRTYEQY
v_gene: TRBV7-6
d_gene: NA

CDR3aa: AWGQGLSYEQY
v_gene: TRBV30
d_gene: TRBD1

CDR3aa: ASSLALNPGSPSEQY
v_gene: TRBV7-9
d_gene: NA

CDR3aa: ASSRQGAIGPQH
v_gene: TRBV27
d_gene: TRBD1

CDR3aa: ASIPGQFSGNTIY
v_gene: TRBV28
d_gene: NA

CDR3aa: ASSPSSTDTQY
v_gene: TRBV18
d_gene: NA

CDR3aa: ASSLDLAGGDEQY
v_gene: TRBV5-1
d_gene: TRBD2

CDR3aa: ASSTGFSTDTQY
v_gene: TRBV7-8
d_gene: NA

CDR3aa: ATSRDLAAGGRDTQY
v_gene: TRBV15
d_gene: TRBD2

CDR3aa: ASSLLAGQETQY
v_gene: TRBV27
d_gene: TRBD2

CDR3aa: ASSEIWQYNEQF
v_gene: TRBV6-1
d_gene: NA

CDR3aa: ASSEGQGSYGYT
v_gene: TRBV28
d_gene: TRBD1

CDR3aa: ASRGIRGTRNTQY
v_gene: TRBV5-1
d_gene: NA

CDR3aa: ASSPGQGNTEAF
v_gene: TRBV7-8
d_gene: TRBD1

CDR3aa: ASSPPGLAGGGSEQF
v_gene: TRBV18
d_gene: TRBD2

CDR3aa: ASSLQLADNHPYEQY
v_gene: TRBV5-1
d_gene: TRBD2

CDR3aa: ASSPTSITGELF
v_gene: TRBV11-3
d_gene: NA

CDR3aa: ASRPPGQIFEGYT
v_gene: TRBV5-4
d_gene: TRBD1

CDR3aa: ASSRIGSGNTGELF
v_gene: TRBV25-1
d_gene: NA

CDR3aa: ASSLATRGPRYEQY
v_gene: TRBV5-6
d_gene: NA

CDR3aa: AISDWTSGSSDTQY
v_gene: TRBV10-3
d_gene: TRBD2

CDR3aa: ASSVDSGDGYT
v_gene: TRBV9
d_gene: NA

CDR3aa: ASSTRTEAF
v_gene: TRBV28
d_gene: NA

CDR3aa: ASSLRLGGGGGNQPQH
v_gene: TRBV2
d_gene: NA

CDR3aa: ASSQLDRSNLLAKNIQY
v_gene: TRBV23-1
d_gene: TRBD1

CDR3aa: ASRDRSGLAGGHEQF
v_gene: TRBV4-2
d_gene: TRBD2

CDR3aa: SVGAAKSYEQY
v_gene: TRBV29-1
d_gene: NA

CDR3aa: ASLRGATNEKLF
v_gene: TRBV2
d_gene: TRBD1

CDR3aa: ASSLESLGSSYEQY
v_gene: TRBV5-1
d_gene: NA

CDR3aa: ASSRDPDQATQY
v_gene: TRBV4-3
d_gene: NA

CDR3aa: ASSRPPLAEGTEQF
v_gene: TRBV4-1
d_gene: TRBD2

CDR3aa: ASSPGLASYNEQF
v_gene: TRBV2
d_gene: TRBD2

CDR3aa: ASSLGGSADEQY
v_gene: TRBV11-3
d_gene: TRBD2

CDR3aa: ASSQDSAGRDTQY
v_gene: TRBV4-3
d_gene: NA

CDR3aa: ASSLGGSGNTIY
v_gene: TRBV27
d_gene: NA